This T cell receptor (beta chain) is from a study of tumor and adjacent non-tumor tissue in lung cancer (dated by TCRdb to the late 2010s). Concerning the study at large: The cohort included under 15 adenocarcinoma, a couple of squamous cell carcinoma and 1 small cell lung cancer patients. Sequencing generated a total of approximately 130,000,000 productive TCRbeta reads, averaging approximately 3.8 million reads per sample. Ages among the roughly 15 patients ranged from roughly 30 to 76 years, there were roughly ten men and 5 women, and disease was at TNM stage I to III. TCRbeta CDR3 sequencing was performed on approximately 30 paired specimens, with one tumor sample and one normal lung sample collected per patient. The study compared bulk TCRbeta repertoires between lung tumor tissue and matched distant non-tumor lung tissue from 15 or so lung cancer patients.

About this clonotype itself: The antigen this receptor binds is unknown. No qualities accompany the bases; no much larger clone lies one base away.

RNA was isolated from bulk unsorted tissue, and RNA quality was assessed with a NanoDrop ND-1000 and an Agilent 2100. Normal lung samples were distant non-tumor tissue taken more than 3 cm from the tumor edge. The donors were newly diagnosed lung cancer patients admitted for thoracic surgery in China from August to November 2014 who had not received prior chemotherapy. The study excluded patients who had received radiotherapy or chemotherapy before or who had another cancer at the same time. Surgical tissue pieces of about 1-2.3 cm3 were preserved in RNAlater solution and were kept at -80 degrees C until use. The library was made by multiplex PCR. The run used an Illumina HiSeq 2500. TCRbeta libraries were built by three rounds of nested PCR using primers (Table S4), following protocols modified from ARM-PCR. PCR products of 200-500 bp were gel-excised and purified with the QIAquick gel extraction kit before sequencing. From the authors' description of their analysis: Trimmomatic was used to clean the reads, FLASH merged the cleaned reads into complete CDR3 sequences, and MiTCR assigned the sequences to V(D)J germline segments. VDJtools was used to compute clonal diversity as the inverse Simpson's index. Productive reads were defined as in-frame sequences without a premature stop codon. TCRdb handled the public reads itself, with Q25 trimming in fastp and clone calling in MiXCR, and kept productive beta chains. Here each entry gathers all rows of one CDR3 protein and keeps the most common genes and DNA. The V and J calls and clone size are TCRdb's, not the authors'. This sample comprises around 76,000 distinct CDR3 sequences, 76% of them detected only once. Of the sample, 30% to 50% falls within the top ten clones.

The CDR3 holds 13 amino acids from the cysteine to the phenylalanine. The read is trimmed to its CDR3 DNA, 39 bases read in frame from base 1. Cut back by 6 bases and 2 bases, the V and J ends lie 13 bases apart. Reading the germline V gene gives CDR1 SQVTM and CDR2 ANQGSEA. Broad study findings and their caveats: Only approximately 16 patients were included in the cohort, and the need for larger samples and more detailed clinical data was noted by the authors. Because peripheral blood was not sequenced, blood TCRbeta repertoires in the lung cancer patients of the study were not examined. The top 100 clones accounted for a significantly larger cumulative portion of the repertoire in normal lung than in tumor tissue. The methods do not name the sequencing platform or mention unique molecular identifiers. TCR diversity was significantly higher in younger patients, and greater tumor TCR diversity was associated with shorter overall survival and shorter disease-free survival. TCR diversity (inverse Simpson) was significantly higher in tumor than in normal lung tissue (roughly 430 vs 170, P = 0.0075, Mann-Whitney U test).

The rearranged chain carries TRBV29-1 and TRBJ2-5; TRBD1 is perhaps the D gene, given 5 matching bases. This TCR derives from a man between 65 and 85 years old with non-small cell lung cancer. The sequencing sample was made of distant non-tumor lung tissue. The CDR3: CSVAHRFQETQYF. The nucleotide sequence is TGCAGCGTCGCCCACAGGTTTCAAGAGACCCAGTACTTC.